Listed here are 5 T cell receptor beta chains from one sample, sequenced in a study of blood T cell repertoires in COVID-19. Method: immunoSEQ multiplex PCR; TCRdb's copy keeps in-frame clones and lacks some. The sample holds under 450,000 clones, about 91% seen once. Sequencing input: peripheral blood. These receptors were obtained from a woman in her thirties or forties with COVID-19, enrolled during active disease.

The rearrangement joins TRBV2 to TRBJ1-1; TRBD1 agrees at 8 bases. There are 14 residues in the CDR3. Germline lookup yields CDR1 SNHLY and CDR2 FYNNEI. The V gene end was trimmed by 7 bases and the J gene end by 1 base; junction bases not matched to a gene: 5. CDR3 sequence (DNA): TGTGCCAGCACCAGGGACAGGACGAACACTGAAGCTTTCTTT. Amino acid sequence: CASTRDRTNTEAFF.

This clone has just one count. The chain employs TRBV7-2 and TRBJ2-3; 11 positions match TRBD2. Germline V gives CDR1 SGHTA, CDR2 FQGNSA. This CDR3 is built from 17 residues. Trimming took 5 bases from V and 5 from J; bases not matched to a gene: 12. The CDR3 protein is CASSPSTTSGNRDTQYF. The CDR3 region has the DNA TGTGCCAGCAGCCCTTCCACGACTAGCGGGAATAGAGATACGCAGTATTTT.

V is TRBV29-1 and J is TRBJ1-2, with 7 bases that match TRBD1. V lost 6 bases and J lost 2; bases outside the gene matches: 12. CDR1 SQVTM and CDR2 ANQGSEA come from the germline V gene. CDR3 length: 15 residues. The CDR3 region has the DNA TGCAGCGTAAAGGACAGGCCGCCTTTAAACTATGGCTACACCTTC. Protein sequence: CSVKDRPPLNYGYTF.

V gene TRBV7-5 combines with J gene TRBJ2-3; the D call TRBD2 from the table was never checked on the DNA. TRBV7-5 constitutes a pseudogene. The CDR3 extends over 20 amino acids. The CDR3 reads CARSLAVDSGMKVGTDTQYF. CDR3 nucleotide sequence: TGTGCCAGAAGCTTAGCGGTTGATAGCGGGATGAAGGTGGGCACAGATACGCAGTATTTT.

The V gene is TRBV14, the J gene TRBJ1-3; possibly TRBD1 for D (5 bases). Looked up from germline, CDR1 is SGHDN and CDR2 is FVKESK. V gave up 6 bases and J gave up 0 bases, with 9 bases separating them. The CDR3 spans 14 residues. The CDR3 sequence: CASRQGLSGNTIYF. CDR3 coding DNA: TGTGCCAGCAGGCAGGGACTCTCTGGAAACACCATATATTTT.